The T cell receptor (beta chain) described here comes from a study of cytomegalovirus exposure and HLA in healthy donors. PCR involved 60 Vbeta and 13 Jbeta primers. Some clones are missing from TCRdb's copy, which holds only in-frame ones; the method was immunoSEQ multiplex PCR. The data contain 96,000 or so clones, around 74% of them singletons. The CDR3 is 16 amino acids. Germline CDR1 reads LGHNA; CDR2 reads YSLEER. The J segment lost 1 base and the V segment lost 0 bases, leaving 1 base of the junction unmatched. V gene TRBV4-3 combines with J gene TRBJ2-1, with TRBD2 matching 9 bases. The source material was PBMCs. The receptor comes from a female donor in good health and CMV-seropositive. CDR3 nucleotide sequence: TGCGCCAGCAGCCAAGAAACTAGCGGGTCCTACAATGAGCAGTTCTTC. Translating it yields CASSQETSGSYNEQFF.